This TCR beta chain was profiled in a study of Ad26.COV2.S vaccination and SARS-CoV-2 variants. With V trimmed by 4 bases and J by 4 bases, 13 bases remained unmatched. The CDR3 contains 17 residues. Looked up from germline, CDR1 is SEHNR and CDR2 is FQNEAQ (reference sequence). Study results and limitations: The study found similar non-spike TCR breadth in vaccine and placebo recipients. Vaccine recipients posted higher spike-specific TCR breadth than their placebo counterparts.

Sequencing used immunoSEQ multiplex PCR; TCRdb keeps in-frame clones, though not all of them. The sample lists almost 400,000 clones; 70% to 90% were seen once. Remarks on this clone: Its antigen is not known.

Indicated treatment: some 20 received Ad26.COV2.S at low or high dose, single or two shots; several received placebo; per-sample allocation not given. Specimen acquisition occurred on day 63 following the initial vaccine or placebo injection. It was an adult aged 18-55 years in Boston who was the donor. This rearrangement joins TRBV7-9 to TRBJ2-1; 7 bases align to TRBD1. The starting material was peripheral blood, obtained in a trial of Ad26.COV2.S vaccine versus placebo. This TCR derives from a person between 18 and 65 years old who received the Ad26.COV2.S COVID-19 vaccine or a placebo. As DNA, the CDR3 is TGTGCCAGCAGCTCGGTTAGACAGGGTACCTTTTACAATGAGCAGTTCTTC. Translating gives CASSSVRQGTFYNEQFF. Full variable domain (rest looked up from reference TRBV7-9 and TRBJ2-1): DTGVSQNPRHKITKRGQNVTFRCDPISEHNRLYWYRQTLGQGPEFLTYFQNEAQLEKSRLLSDRFSAERPKGSFSTLEIQRTEQGDSAMYLCASSSVRQGTFYNEQFFGPGTRLTVL.